The rows below give T cell receptor beta chains drawn from one sample of a study of blood T cell repertoires in COVID-19. Only in-frame clones appear in the TCRdb table, and some are missing; sequencing was by immunoSEQ multiplex PCR. The repertoire holds some 330,000 clones, with 86% as singletons. Sequencing used PBMCs or T cells enriched from blood (not recorded which). These receptors were obtained from a young man who had recovered from COVID-19. Each CDR3 is given with its conserved first and last residue.

v_gene	CDR3aa
TRBV19	CASSPDRNQPQHF
TRBV3-1/TRBV3-2	CASSQELAGNTEAFF
TRBV11-2	CASSLPRTEDEQYF
TRBV7-2	CASSLVREHYEQYF
TRBV28	CASSLPELGAYGYTF
TRBV2	CASSDRVFGTGVRSGANVLTF
TRBV6-5	CASSLGDRAYGYTF
TRBV3-1/TRBV3-2	CASSQETALDMNTEAFF
TRBV18	CASSLLLTHTDTQYF
TRBV28	CASSPSRHNLGSYNEQFF
TRBV6-5	CASTPLAGLGEQFF
TRBV5-8	CASSLGEGHPLIYGYTF
TRBV19	CASRRLAGGNEQFF
TRBV30	CAWGERTGMGTYGYTF
TRBV6-2/TRBV6-3	CASSPGTDLLVKNIQYF
TRBV30	CAWSVGGSKNIQYF
TRBV10-2	CASRDRGYEQYF
TRBV19	CASSPSGSSYNEQFF
TRBV6-1	CASSDRGGTEAFF
TRBV28	CASSTPGTYSNQPQHF
TRBV24-1	CATSDSTSARYNEQFF
TRBV11-3	CASSSRGLAGGGVTDTQYF
TRBV27	CASSLEGPYNEQFF
TRBV19	CASSWGEPEAFF
TRBV4-1	CASSQNSPPYEQYF
TRBV3-1/TRBV3-2	CASSQTLGLAQYF
TRBV10-3	CAISGTVKTNYGYTF
TRBV7-9	CASTKEGFYGYTF
TRBV6-4	CASSPGTGDTGELFF
TRBV5-1	CASSSGQPNNEKLFF
TRBV7-2	CASSFRTSGWNTGELFF
TRBV18	CASSPTTANSGNTIYF
TRBV20-1	CSASFYNEQFF
TRBV7-9	CASSLAQGFREFF
TRBV6-5	CASRHQGGYTDTQYF
TRBV9	CASSVRQANSPLHF